Listed below are T cell receptor beta chains from one sample, sequenced in a study of metastatic and nonmetastatic thyroid tumors. TCRdb re-processed the PCR reads through MiXCR. The table records 15,000 to 20,000 clones, about 30% of them present only once. The sample was adjacent normal tissue. The receptors here all came from a female donor with papillary thyroid cancer or a benign thyroid nodule (not recorded which). Some clones in this sample may be carry-over from other donors' samples. The CDR3 runs from the conserved cysteine through the conserved F or W.

j_call: TRBJ2-5; v_call: TRBV15; cdr3_aa: CATIPGTSYQETQYF
j_call: TRBJ2-3; v_call: TRBV5-6; cdr3_aa: CASSLPSRTRTDTQYF
j_call: TRBJ1-4; v_call: TRBV6-1; cdr3_aa: CASRPWAGGEKLFF
j_call: TRBJ1-2; v_call: TRBV28; cdr3_aa: CASRPPATYGYTF
j_call: TRBJ2-1; v_call: TRBV27; cdr3_aa: CASSLSASGSSDEQFF
j_call: TRBJ1-1; v_call: TRBV4-3; cdr3_aa: CASSQVRGGPVGNTEAFF
j_call: TRBJ2-5; v_call: TRBV7-9; cdr3_aa: CASSLETQYF
j_call: TRBJ1-2; v_call: TRBV6-5; cdr3_aa: CASSYSIGGTENYGYTF
j_call: TRBJ1-2; v_call: TRBV2; cdr3_aa: CASSWGSYGYTF
j_call: TRBJ2-1; v_call: TRBV4-2; cdr3_aa: CASSRDRFLDNEQFF
j_call: TRBJ1-2; v_call: TRBV6-2/TRBV6-3; cdr3_aa: CASSYSDAPGDYGYTF
j_call: TRBJ2-2; v_call: TRBV9; cdr3_aa: CASSGRTGGDTGELFF
j_call: TRBJ1-2; v_call: TRBV5-4; cdr3_aa: CASSLATTGAIDYGYTF
j_call: TRBJ2-1; v_call: TRBV3-1; cdr3_aa: CASSQDKLAVLNEQFF
j_call: TRBJ2-7; v_call: TRBV6-1; cdr3_aa: CASSEYSGSSYEQYF
j_call: TRBJ1-6; v_call: TRBV28; cdr3_aa: CASSFGVNSPLHF
j_call: TRBJ2-5; v_call: TRBV2; cdr3_aa: CASKPQRLQETQYF
j_call: TRBJ2-5; v_call: TRBV11-2; cdr3_aa: CASSFGSGVETQYF
j_call: TRBJ1-2; v_call: TRBV10-3; cdr3_aa: CAISDAQGALRYGYTF
j_call: TRBJ1-6; v_call: TRBV19; cdr3_aa: CASSITHNSPLHF
j_call: TRBJ2-7; v_call: TRBV5-1; cdr3_aa: CASSLNLGSTYEQYF
j_call: TRBJ1-2; v_call: TRBV20-1; cdr3_aa: CSADARGLAGDYGYTF
j_call: TRBJ2-7; v_call: TRBV20-1; cdr3_aa: CSASPGLAEYEQYF
j_call: TRBJ2-1; v_call: TRBV10-3; cdr3_aa: CAISESKGWNEQFF
j_call: TRBJ2-5; v_call: TRBV24-1; cdr3_aa: CATSDSTGGHETQYF
j_call: TRBJ2-7; v_call: TRBV27; cdr3_aa: CASSPRDRMGYVQYF
j_call: TRBJ2-7; v_call: TRBV9; cdr3_aa: CASSPTGTASYEQYF
j_call: TRBJ2-3; v_call: TRBV9; cdr3_aa: CASSVVGRGSTDTQYF
j_call: TRBJ1-2; v_call: TRBV5-5; cdr3_aa: CASSLFRNYGYTF
j_call: TRBJ1-6; v_call: TRBV11-2; cdr3_aa: CASSLDSFGFSPLHF
j_call: TRBJ1-2; v_call: TRBV4-2; cdr3_aa: CASSQGGYAGVGYGYTF
j_call: TRBJ2-1; v_call: TRBV12-3/TRBV12-4; cdr3_aa: CASTRLRGDYNEQFF
j_call: TRBJ2-1; v_call: TRBV7-6; cdr3_aa: CASSLGTSGGSSYNEQFF
j_call: TRBJ2-3; v_call: TRBV20-1; cdr3_aa: CSAKGFGGLAGSTDTQYF
j_call: TRBJ1-5; v_call: TRBV11-2; cdr3_aa: CANSLDRAYQPQHF
j_call: TRBJ1-2; v_call: TRBV5-1; cdr3_aa: CASSLDARDRAATLNGYTF
j_call: TRBJ2-5; v_call: TRBV6-1; cdr3_aa: CASRGQGAGETQYF
j_call: TRBJ2-2; v_call: TRBV4-1; cdr3_aa: CASSPLTGELFF
j_call: TRBJ1-5; v_call: TRBV2; cdr3_aa: CASSEGGQGNQPQHF
j_call: TRBJ2-2; v_call: TRBV5-1; cdr3_aa: CASSLTGTRNTGELFF
j_call: TRBJ1-1; v_call: TRBV18; cdr3_aa: CASSPASGGSLTEAFF